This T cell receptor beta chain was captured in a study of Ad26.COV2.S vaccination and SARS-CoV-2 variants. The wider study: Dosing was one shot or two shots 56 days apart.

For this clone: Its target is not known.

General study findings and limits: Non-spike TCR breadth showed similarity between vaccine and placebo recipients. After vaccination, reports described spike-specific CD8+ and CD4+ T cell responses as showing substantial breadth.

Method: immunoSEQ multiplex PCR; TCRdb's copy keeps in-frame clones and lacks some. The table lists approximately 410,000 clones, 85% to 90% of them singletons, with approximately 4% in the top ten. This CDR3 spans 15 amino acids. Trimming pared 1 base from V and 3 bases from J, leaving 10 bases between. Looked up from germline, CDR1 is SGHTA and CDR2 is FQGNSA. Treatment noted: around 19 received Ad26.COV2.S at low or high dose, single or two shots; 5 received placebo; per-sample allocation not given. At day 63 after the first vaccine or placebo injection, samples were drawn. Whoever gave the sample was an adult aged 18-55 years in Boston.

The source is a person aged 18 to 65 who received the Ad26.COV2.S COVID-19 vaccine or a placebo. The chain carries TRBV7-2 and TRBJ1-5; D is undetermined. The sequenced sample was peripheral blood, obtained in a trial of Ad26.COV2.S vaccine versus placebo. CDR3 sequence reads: CASSLGRQDNQPQHF. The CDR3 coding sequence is TGTGCCAGCAGCTTAGGAAGGCAGGACAATCAGCCCCAGCATTTT.